This entry describes one T cell receptor beta chain. Its specificity is not known. Germline lookup yields CDR1 DFQATT and CDR2 SNEGSKA (reference sequence). Trimming pared 7 bases from V and 7 bases from J, leaving 11 bases between. This CDR3 region has 11 residues. The sample is drawn from a study of cytomegalovirus exposure and HLA in healthy donors. For the study at large: The same platform as the approximately 670 first-cohort repertoires was used for the 130 or so validation repertoires, a later analysis reported. General study points: According to a subsequent analysis, TCR clusters from the first cohort were inclined to appear together in the 100 to 150 validation repertoires.

Assay used: immunoSEQ multiplex PCR; TCRdb lists only in-frame clones, some missing. The sample carries about 98,000 clones, roughly 87% recorded once. The sequenced material came from PBMCs. This receptor was taken from a young man in good health and CMV-seropositive. The chain uses TRBV20-1 and TRBJ2-1; tentative D call: TRBD1 (5 bases). The DNA of the CDR3 is TGCAGTGGTAAAGGGGATAATGAGCAGTTCTTC. Residues: CSGKGDNEQFF.